This T cell receptor (beta chain) derives from a study of blood T cell repertoires in COVID-19. Study summary: Sites across the United States, Italy and Spain contributed samples from acute and convalescent COVID-19. In each case, the material was cDNA or gDNA derived from T cells, B-cell-depleted T cells, or PBMCs.

In the source study's methods: Nucleated cell counts were estimated from reference gene primer amplification. Clones were sequenced by immunoSEQ multiplex PCR, and TCRdb holds only the in-frame ones, with some missing. D and trimming come from the DNA, and the V and J calls and clone size come from that table. The sample lists roughly 52,000 clones, over 75% occurring once. V trimming: 3 bases; J trimming: 7 bases; junction bases outside the gene matches: 8. CDR3 length: 15 amino acids. The V gene's germline CDR1 is LNHDA and CDR2 SQIVND (reference sequence). V and J are TRBV19 and TRBJ2-1; TRBD2 agrees at 8 bases. This sequence originates from a human donor in a cohort sampled during active COVID-19. The source material was peripheral blood. This CDR3 reads CASSMWREVENEQFF. CDR3 coding DNA: TGTGCCAGTAGTATGTGGCGGGAGGTTGAAAATGAGCAGTTCTTC.